This T cell receptor beta chain is drawn from a study of T cells after posttransplantation cyclophosphamide. The method was immunoSEQ multiplex PCR; TCRdb's version includes in-frame clones alone and lacks a portion of them. The table records some 49,000 clones, roughly 93% of them present only once. This clone has a single count. The V end lost 2 bases, the J end lost 2 bases, and 12 bases lay between the germline ends. The CDR3 spans 15 residues. Germline CDR1 and CDR2: SEHNR and FQNEAQ (reference sequence). Sequencing was performed on PBMCs. V usage is TRBV7-9 and J usage is TRBJ1-2; tentatively, D is TRBD1 (6 bases). This TCR was recovered from a woman aged 50 to 60 in good health and a related stem cell transplant donor. In nucleotides, the CDR3 is TGTGCCAGCAGCTTAAACAGGGCCTCGAACTATGGCTACACCTTC. Its translation: CASSLNRASNYGYTF.